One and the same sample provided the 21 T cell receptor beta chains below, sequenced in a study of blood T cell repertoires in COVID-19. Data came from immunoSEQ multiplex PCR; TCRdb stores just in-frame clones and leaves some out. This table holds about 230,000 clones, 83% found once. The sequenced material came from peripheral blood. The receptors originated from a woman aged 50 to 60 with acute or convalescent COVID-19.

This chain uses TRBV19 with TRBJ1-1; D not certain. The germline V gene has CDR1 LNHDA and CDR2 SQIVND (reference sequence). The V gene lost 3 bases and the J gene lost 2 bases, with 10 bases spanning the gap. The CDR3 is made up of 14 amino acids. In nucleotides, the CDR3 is TGTGCCAGTAGTATTAGAACAGTCAACACTGAAGCTTTCTTT. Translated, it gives CASSIRTVNTEAFF.

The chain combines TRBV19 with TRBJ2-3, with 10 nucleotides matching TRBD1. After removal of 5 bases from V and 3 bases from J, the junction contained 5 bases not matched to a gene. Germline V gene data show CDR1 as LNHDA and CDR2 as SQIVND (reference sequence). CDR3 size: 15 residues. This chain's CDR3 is CASSAPGQGTDTQYF. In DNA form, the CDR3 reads TGTGCCAGTAGTGCCCCGGGACAGGGGACAGATACGCAGTATTTT.

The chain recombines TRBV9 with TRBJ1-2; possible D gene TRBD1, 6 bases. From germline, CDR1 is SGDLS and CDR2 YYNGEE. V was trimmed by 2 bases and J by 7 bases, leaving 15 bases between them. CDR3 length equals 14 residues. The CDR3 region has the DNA TGTGCCAGCAGCGTTACAGGGATTGGGGCTGGCTACACCTTC. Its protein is CASSVTGIGAGYTF.

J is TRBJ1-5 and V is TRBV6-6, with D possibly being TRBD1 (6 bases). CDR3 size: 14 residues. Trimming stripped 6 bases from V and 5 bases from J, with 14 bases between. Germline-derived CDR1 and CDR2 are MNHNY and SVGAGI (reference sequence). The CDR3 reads CASRKMGADQPQHF. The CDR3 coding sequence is TGTGCCAGCAGGAAAATGGGGGCTGATCAGCCCCAGCATTTT.

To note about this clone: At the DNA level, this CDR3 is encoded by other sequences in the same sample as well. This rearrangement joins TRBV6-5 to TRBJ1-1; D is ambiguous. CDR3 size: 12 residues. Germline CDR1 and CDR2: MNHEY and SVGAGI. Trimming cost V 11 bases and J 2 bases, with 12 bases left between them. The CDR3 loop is CASSRGNTEAFF. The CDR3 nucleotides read TGTGCCTCCAGTCGGGGAAACACTGAAGCTTTCTTT.

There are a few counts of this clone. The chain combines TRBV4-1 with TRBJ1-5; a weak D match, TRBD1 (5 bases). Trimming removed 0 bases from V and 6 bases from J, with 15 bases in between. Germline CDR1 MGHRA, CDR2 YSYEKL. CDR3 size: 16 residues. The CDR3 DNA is TGCGCCAGCAGCCAAGAATTTCCAGGGATGGGTCAGCCCCAGCATTTT. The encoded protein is CASSQEFPGMGQPQHF.

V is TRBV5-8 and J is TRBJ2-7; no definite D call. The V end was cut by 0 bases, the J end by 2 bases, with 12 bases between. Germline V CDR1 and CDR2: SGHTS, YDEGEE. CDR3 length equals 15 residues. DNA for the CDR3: TGTGCCAGCAGCTTGGGAGAGGTTGTTGCCTACGAGCAGTACTTC. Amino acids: CASSLGEVVAYEQYF.

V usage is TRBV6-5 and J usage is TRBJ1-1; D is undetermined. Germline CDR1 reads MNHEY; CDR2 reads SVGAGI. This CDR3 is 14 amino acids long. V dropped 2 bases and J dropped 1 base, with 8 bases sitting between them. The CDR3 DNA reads TGTGCCAGCAGTTACGGAGTAACGAACACTGAAGCTTTCTTT. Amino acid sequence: CASSYGVTNTEAFF.

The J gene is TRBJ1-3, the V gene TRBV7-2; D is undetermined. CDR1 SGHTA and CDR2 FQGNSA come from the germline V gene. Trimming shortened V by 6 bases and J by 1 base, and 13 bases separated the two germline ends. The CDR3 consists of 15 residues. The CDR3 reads CASRNLGDSGNTIYF. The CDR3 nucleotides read TGTGCCAGCAGGAATCTCGGGGATTCTGGAAACACCATATATTTT.

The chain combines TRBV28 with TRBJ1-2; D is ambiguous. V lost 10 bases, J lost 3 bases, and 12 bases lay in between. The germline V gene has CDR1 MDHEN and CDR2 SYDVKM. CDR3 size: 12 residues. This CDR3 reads CATLGVDYGYTF. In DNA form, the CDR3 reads TGTGCCACCCTCGGGGTAGACTATGGCTACACCTTC.

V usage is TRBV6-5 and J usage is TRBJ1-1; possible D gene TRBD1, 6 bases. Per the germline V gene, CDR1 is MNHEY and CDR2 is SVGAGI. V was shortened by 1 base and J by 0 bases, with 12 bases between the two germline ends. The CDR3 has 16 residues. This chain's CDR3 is CASSYFGQTLNTEAFF. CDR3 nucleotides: TGTGCCAGCAGTTACTTTGGACAGACCCTGAACACTGAAGCTTTCTTT.

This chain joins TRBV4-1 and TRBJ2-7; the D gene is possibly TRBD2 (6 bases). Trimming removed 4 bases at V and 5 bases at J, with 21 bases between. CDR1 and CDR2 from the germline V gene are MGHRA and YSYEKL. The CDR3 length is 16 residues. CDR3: CASSPVGGAFSHEQYF. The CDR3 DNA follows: TGCGCCAGCAGCCCCGTCGGCGGGGCATTTTCCCACGAGCAGTACTTC.

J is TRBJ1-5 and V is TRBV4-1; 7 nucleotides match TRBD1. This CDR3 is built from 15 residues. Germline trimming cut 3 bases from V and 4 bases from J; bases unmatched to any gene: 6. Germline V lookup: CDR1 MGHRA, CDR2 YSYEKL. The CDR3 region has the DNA TGCGCCAGCAGCCAGGTACGACAGGGAAATCAGCCCCAGCATTTT. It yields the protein CASSQVRQGNQPQHF.

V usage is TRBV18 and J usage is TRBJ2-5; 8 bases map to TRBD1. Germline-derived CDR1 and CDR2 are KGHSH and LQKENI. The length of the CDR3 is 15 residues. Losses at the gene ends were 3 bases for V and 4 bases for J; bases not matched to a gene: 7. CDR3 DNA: TGTGCCAGCTCACCGGAAACAGGGGGACCAGAGACCCAGTACTTC. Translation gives CASSPETGGPETQYF.

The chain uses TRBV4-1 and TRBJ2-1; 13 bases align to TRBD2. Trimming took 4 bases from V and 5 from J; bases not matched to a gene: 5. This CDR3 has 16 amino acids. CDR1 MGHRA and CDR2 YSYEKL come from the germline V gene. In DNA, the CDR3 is TGCGCCAGCAGCCCGAAGGGACTAGCGGGGCACAATGAGCAGTTCTTC. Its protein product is CASSPKGLAGHNEQFF.

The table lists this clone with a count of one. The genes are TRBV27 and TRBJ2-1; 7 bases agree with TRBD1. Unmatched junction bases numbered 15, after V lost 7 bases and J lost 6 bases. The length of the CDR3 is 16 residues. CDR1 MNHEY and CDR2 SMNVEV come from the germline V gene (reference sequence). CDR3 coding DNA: TGTGCCAGCACCAAAGACTTCCCGCCAGGGGGCAATGAGCAGTTCTTC. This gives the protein CASTKDFPPGGNEQFF.

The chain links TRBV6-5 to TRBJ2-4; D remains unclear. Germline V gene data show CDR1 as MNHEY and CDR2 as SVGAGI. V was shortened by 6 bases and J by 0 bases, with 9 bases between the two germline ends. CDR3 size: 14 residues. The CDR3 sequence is CASSRLLAKNIQYF. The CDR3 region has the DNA TGTGCCAGCAGCCGCTTACTAGCCAAAAACATTCAGTACTTC.

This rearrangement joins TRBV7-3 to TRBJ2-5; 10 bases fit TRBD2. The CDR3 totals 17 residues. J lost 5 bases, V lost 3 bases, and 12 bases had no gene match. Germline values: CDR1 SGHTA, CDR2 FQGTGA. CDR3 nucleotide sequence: TGTGCCAGCAGCTTGTTGCCGGGAGCGGGGGGGCTGGAGACCCAGTACTTC. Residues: CASSLLPGAGGLETQYF.

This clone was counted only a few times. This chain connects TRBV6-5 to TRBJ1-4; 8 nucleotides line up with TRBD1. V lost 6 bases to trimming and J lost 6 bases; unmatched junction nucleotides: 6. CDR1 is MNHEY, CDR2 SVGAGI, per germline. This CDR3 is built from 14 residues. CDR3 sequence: CASSPQGGDEKLFF. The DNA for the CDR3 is TGTGCCAGCAGCCCACAGGGGGGAGATGAAAAACTGTTTTTT.

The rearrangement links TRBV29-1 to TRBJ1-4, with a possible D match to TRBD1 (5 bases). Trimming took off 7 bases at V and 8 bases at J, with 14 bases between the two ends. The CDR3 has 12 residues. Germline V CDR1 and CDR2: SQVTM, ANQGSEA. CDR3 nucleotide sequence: TGCAGCGCCTCAGGGAGGGACGAAAAACTGTTTTTT. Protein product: CSASGRDEKLFF.

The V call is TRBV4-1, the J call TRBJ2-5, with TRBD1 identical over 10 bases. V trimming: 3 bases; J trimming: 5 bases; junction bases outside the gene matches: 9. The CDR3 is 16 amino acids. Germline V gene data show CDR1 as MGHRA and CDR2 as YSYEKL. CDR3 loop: CASSHLAKGQGETQYF. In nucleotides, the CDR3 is TGCGCCAGCAGCCACCTTGCGAAGGGACAGGGGGAGACCCAGTACTTC.